This entry describes one TCR beta chain. Reverse transcription of roughly 0.5 to 1 ug RNA used random hexamers. MiXCR, applied by TCRdb to the immunoSEQ multiplex PCR reads, yields one record per CDR3 protein. Of about 240,000 distinct CDR3 sequences in the sample, around 96% were seen once. These data are taken from a study of CD8 T cells in Susac syndrome. Trimming removed 7 bases from V and 3 bases from J, with 11 bases in between. The CDR3 has 12 residues. Germline V gives CDR1 DFQATT, CDR2 SNEGSKA (reference sequence). Material: CD4+ T cells from PBMCs. This rearrangement joins TRBV20-1 to TRBJ2-3; D perhaps matches TRBD1 (6 bases). This TCR was recovered from a human donor with Susac syndrome. The CDR3 region is CSVERGTDTQYF. CDR3 coding DNA: TGCAGTGTTGAGAGGGGGACAGATACGCAGTATTTT.